The 26 T cell receptor beta chains in this list originate from one sample, sequenced in a study of cytomegalovirus exposure and HLA in healthy donors. The study ran its PCR with 60 Vbeta and 13 Jbeta primers. Data came from immunoSEQ multiplex PCR; TCRdb stores just in-frame clones and leaves some out. This sample carries 150,000 to 200,000 clones, approximately 85% of them seen once, and the ten largest clones take more than 2%. The source material was PBMCs. These receptors were collected from a man between 18 and 35 years old in good health and CMV-seropositive.

V gene TRBV12-5 combines with J gene TRBJ1-1; D is perhaps TRBD1 (6 bases). The CDR3 consists of 14 residues. Trimming took off 1 base at V and 9 bases at J, with 15 bases between the two ends. Germline V gives CDR1 LGHNT, CDR2 FRNRAP. DNA of the CDR3: TGTGCTAGTGGTTTGGCCGGACAGACCTCTCAAGCTTTCTTT. It encodes CASGLAGQTSQAFF.

This clone was seen more than once but under ten times. V and J are TRBV7-9 and TRBJ1-1; 7 bases fit TRBD1. The CDR3 totals 14 residues. V shed 1 base and J 1 base; nucleotides not matched to a gene: 0. Per germline, CDR1 SEHNR and CDR2 FQNEAQ (reference sequence). The CDR3, as DNA: TGTGCCAGCAGCTTAGGACAGGGGAACACTGAAGCTTTCTTT. Protein product: CASSLGQGNTEAFF.

The chain links TRBV9 to TRBJ1-4; 9 bases are shared with TRBD1. Trimming at V came to 4 bases and at J to 8 bases, leaving 6 bases not matched to a gene. The germline V gene encodes CDR1 SGDLS and CDR2 YYNGEE. This CDR3 comprises 14 residues. The CDR3 DNA is TGTGCCAGCAGCTCTCGACAGGGGGACGAAAAACTGTTTTTT. Amino acid sequence: CASSSRQGDEKLFF.

The chain's CDR3 is CASSLVLGKETQYF. The CDR3 DNA follows: TGTGCCAGCAGCTTAGTACTAGGTAAAGAGACCCAGTACTTC. This sequence joins TRBV11-1 and TRBJ2-5, with a tentative D call TRBD2 (5 bases). Trimming left V 1 base short and J 3 bases short, with 9 bases between. Germline loops: CDR1 SGHAT, CDR2 FQDESV (reference sequence). The CDR3 has 14 residues.

This chain joins TRBV5-1 and TRBJ2-7; D perhaps matches TRBD2 (6 bases). Trimming removed 4 bases at V and 3 bases at J, with 8 bases between. This CDR3 comprises 12 residues. Per the germline V gene, CDR1 is SGHRS and CDR2 is YFSETQ. The CDR3 nucleotides read TGCGCCAGCAGCCGGGGAGGCTACGAGCAGTACTTC. It translates to CASSRGGYEQYF.

V and J are TRBV5-1 and TRBJ2-3; 8 nucleotides line up with TRBD1. This CDR3 contains 15 residues. The V gene end was trimmed by 3 bases and the J gene end by 0 bases; junction bases not matched to a gene: 3. The V gene's germline CDR1 is SGHRS and CDR2 YFSETQ. The CDR3 sequence is CASSSDRASTDTQYF. In DNA form, the CDR3 reads TGCGCCAGCAGCTCGGACAGGGCTAGCACAGATACGCAGTATTTT.

The chain combines TRBV7-3 with TRBJ2-5, with TRBD2 matching over 9 bases. The CDR3 has 17 amino acids. Germline CDR1 SGHTA, CDR2 FQGTGA. The junction had 13 bases not matched to a gene; V was cut back by 4 bases and J by 4 bases. For the CDR3, the DNA is TGTGCCAGCAGCTCGAGTGGGGCGGGGGGGCCGGGAGAGACCCAGTACTTC. Translating gives CASSSSGAGGPGETQYF.

V gene TRBV5-1 combines with J gene TRBJ2-3, with D possibly being TRBD2 (6 bases). Trimming left V 0 bases short and J 4 bases short, with 12 bases between. Looked up from germline, CDR1 is SGHRS and CDR2 is YFSETQ. This CDR3 region has 15 residues. The CDR3 DNA sequence: TGCGCCAGCAGCTTGGACGGGGACTGGGCAGATACGCAGTATTTT. Translating gives CASSLDGDWADTQYF.

The chain employs TRBV6-1 and TRBJ2-7; 8 bases match TRBD1. There are 14 residues in the CDR3. V lost 4 bases and J lost 6; bases outside the gene matches: 8. Germline values: CDR1 MNHNS, CDR2 SASEGT. The CDR3 is CASSARQGNSEQYF. The DNA for the CDR3 is TGTGCCAGCAGTGCCCGACAGGGGAATAGCGAGCAGTACTTC.

About this clone: Germline and junction disagree at one end, which may indicate a read error. The CDR3 spells CASSQDPGTGELEKNSQYF. The CDR3 bases are TGCGCCAGCAGCCAAGATCCTGGGACAGGAGAGTTAGAAAAAAACAGTCAGTACTTC. This chain links TRBV4-1 with TRBJ2-4, with 8 bases matching TRBD1. This CDR3 has 19 amino acids. CDR1 and CDR2 (germline): MGHRA, YSYEKL.

A few counts support this clone. The gene calls are TRBV7-9 and TRBJ2-5; 13 bases match TRBD2. V lost 5 bases and J lost 2; bases outside the gene matches: 8. The CDR3 loop spans 17 amino acids. The V gene's germline CDR1 is SEHNR and CDR2 FQNEAQ (reference sequence). The CDR3 DNA sequence: TGTGCCAGCAGCCCCGGGACTAGCGGGGCCGTTCAAGAGACCCAGTACTTC. Residues: CASSPGTSGAVQETQYF.

The CDR3 loop reads CASSEGGTEDYGYTF. The CDR3 nucleotides are TGTGCCAGCAGTGAAGGCGGGACAGAGGACTATGGCTACACCTTC. The chain employs TRBV6-1 and TRBJ1-2; TRBD1 matches at 7 bases. Germline-derived CDR1 and CDR2 are MNHNS and SASEGT. Trimming at V came to 1 base and at J to 3 bases, leaving 5 bases not matched to a gene. This CDR3 has 15 residues.

The rearrangement joins TRBV12-5 to TRBJ2-3; tentative D call: TRBD2 (7 bases). Germline loops: CDR1 LGHNT, CDR2 FRNRAP. V was pared by 7 bases and J by 4 bases, with 21 bases between. The CDR3 has 16 residues. As DNA, the CDR3 is TGTGCTAGTGCCCCCTTTTTGGGGGGGGCCGCAGATACGCAGTATTTT. Its protein is CASAPFLGGAADTQYF.

This clone was seen a handful of times. The chain combines TRBV4-2 with TRBJ1-1, with D perhaps TRBD1 (5 bases). CDR3 length equals 14 residues. V lost 4 bases and J 3 bases, leaving 12 bases between the germline ends. The V gene's germline CDR1 is LGHNA and CDR2 YNFKEQ. The CDR3 coding sequence is TGTGCCAGCAGCCGGACACGGTACGACACTGAAGCTTTCTTT. This encodes CASSRTRYDTEAFF.

The chain joins TRBV4-2 to TRBJ2-1, with 14 positions matching TRBD2. The V and J ends lost 4 bases and 6 bases, in that order; junction bases with no gene match: 2. In germline, CDR1 is LGHNA, CDR2 YNFKEQ. CDR3 length: 15 amino acids. CDR3 DNA: TGTGCCAGCAGCCCGACTAGCGGGGGGGCCAATGAGCAGTTCTTC. This encodes CASSPTSGGANEQFF.

This clone was counted once. CDR3 sequence reads: CASSLGLAAGELFF. The CDR3 nucleotides read TGTGCCAGCAGTTTAGGCCTAGCGGCCGGGGAGCTGTTTTTT. The V gene is TRBV27, the J gene TRBJ2-2; 7 bases map to TRBD2. The length of the CDR3 is 14 residues. Looked up from germline, CDR1 is MNHEY and CDR2 is SMNVEV (reference sequence). V shed 2 bases, J shed 6 bases, and the junction held 3 bases outside the gene matches.

This clone has only a few counts. V and J are TRBV25-1 and TRBJ1-2; possible D gene TRBD1, 5 bases. Germline CDR1 MGHDK, CDR2 SYGVNS. The CDR3 is 14 amino acids. V lost 2 bases, J lost 1 base, and 8 bases lay in between. CDR3 sequence: CASSEPGDNYGYTF. The CDR3, as DNA: TGTGCCAGCAGTGAACCGGGGGATAACTATGGCTACACCTTC.

This rearrangement joins TRBV7-8 to TRBJ1-1; no clear D. Trimming left V 2 bases short and J 1 base short, with 5 bases between. The CDR3 spans 13 residues. CDR1 is SGHVS, CDR2 FQNEAQ, per germline. CDR3 nucleotide sequence: TGTGCCAGCAGCTTAAGACAGAACACTGAAGCTTTCTTT. Its protein is CASSLRQNTEAFF.

The chain is built from TRBV30 and TRBJ2-6, with D perhaps TRBD1 (6 bases). V was pared by 0 bases and J by 1 base, with 7 bases between. The germline V gene has CDR1 GTSNPN and CDR2 SVGIG (reference sequence). This CDR3 spans 15 amino acids. As DNA, the CDR3 is TGTGCCTGGAGTGTAGGGGGTTCTGGGGCCAACGTCCTGACTTTC. Amino acid sequence: CAWSVGGSGANVLTF.

The chain couples TRBV2 to TRBJ2-7, with TRBD2 as a possible D gene (6 bases). The CDR3 covers 16 residues. V was clipped by 0 bases and J by 2 bases, with 14 bases between them. Germline assignment: CDR1 SNHLY and CDR2 FYNNEI. This CDR3 is CASSEAFGGLTYEQYF. The CDR3 DNA follows: TGTGCCAGCAGTGAAGCGTTTGGAGGGCTAACCTACGAGCAGTACTTC.

The chain has TRBV6-1 and TRBJ2-3, with D perhaps matching TRBD2 (6 bases). This CDR3 contains 15 residues. CDR1 is MNHNS, CDR2 SASEGT, per germline. V was clipped by 2 bases and J by 2 bases, with 11 bases between them. The CDR3 DNA reads as TGTGCCAGCAGTGAATCGCCGGGACTCACAGATACGCAGTATTTT. This sequence encodes CASSESPGLTDTQYF.

This clone was seen more than once but under ten times. V gene TRBV5-5 combines with J gene TRBJ2-3, with unresolved D. The CDR3 is made up of 15 amino acids. Looked up from germline, CDR1 is SGHKS and CDR2 is YYEKEE (reference sequence). V dropped 2 bases and J dropped 0 bases, with 10 bases sitting between them. CDR3 residues: CASSFFTISTDTQYF. Here the CDR3 DNA reads TGTGCCAGCAGCTTCTTTACAATTAGCACAGATACGCAGTATTTT.

This chain links TRBV19 with TRBJ1-1, with D possibly TRBD1 on 6 matching bases. This CDR3 spans 13 amino acids. Germline V gives CDR1 LNHDA, CDR2 SQIVND (reference sequence). V dropped 4 bases and J dropped 6 bases, with 12 bases sitting between them. CDR3 nucleotide sequence: TGTGCCAGTAGTAGGGACATAGGACCTGAAGCTTTCTTT. As protein: CASSRDIGPEAFF.

V and J are TRBV4-2 and TRBJ2-3; tentatively, D is TRBD2 (5 bases). Germline CDR1 is LGHNA and CDR2 is YNFKEQ. Trimming stripped 3 bases from V and 4 bases from J, with 20 bases between. The CDR3 length is 17 residues. The CDR3, as DNA: TGTGCCAGCAGCCAGTATGAGCCTCCTAGCTCGGCAGATACGCAGTATTTT. Its protein is CASSQYEPPSSADTQYF.

The chain employs TRBV6-5 and TRBJ1-1; D might be TRBD1 (6 bases). The CDR3 length is 14 residues. Germline CDR1 and CDR2: MNHEY and SVGAGI. V shed 6 bases and J shed 1 base, with 12 bases lying between them. CDR3: CASSTGTRNTEAFF. The DNA for the CDR3 is TGTGCCAGCAGCACCGGGACAAGGAACACTGAAGCTTTCTTT.

The V call is TRBV9, the J call TRBJ2-2, with TRBD1 identical over 10 bases. Germline lookup yields CDR1 SGDLS and CDR2 YYNGEE. After removal of 4 bases from V and 5 bases from J, the junction contained 14 bases not matched to a gene. The CDR3 has 18 amino acids. The CDR3 region has the DNA TGTGCCAGCAGCCTCCGTCCCGAGACAGGGGGCCGTACCGGGGAGCTGTTTTTT. This encodes CASSLRPETGGRTGELFF.